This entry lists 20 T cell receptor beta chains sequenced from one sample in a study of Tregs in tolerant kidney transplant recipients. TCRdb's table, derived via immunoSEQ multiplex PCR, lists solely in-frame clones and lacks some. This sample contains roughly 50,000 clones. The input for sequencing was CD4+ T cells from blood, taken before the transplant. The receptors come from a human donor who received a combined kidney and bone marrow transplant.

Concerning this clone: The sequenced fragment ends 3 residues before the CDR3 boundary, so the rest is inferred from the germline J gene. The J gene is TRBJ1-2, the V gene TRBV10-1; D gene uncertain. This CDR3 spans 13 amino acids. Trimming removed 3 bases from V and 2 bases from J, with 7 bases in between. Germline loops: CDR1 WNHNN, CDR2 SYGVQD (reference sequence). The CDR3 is CASSERQNYGYTF. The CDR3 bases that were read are TGCGCCAGCAGTGAAAGACAAAACTATGGC.

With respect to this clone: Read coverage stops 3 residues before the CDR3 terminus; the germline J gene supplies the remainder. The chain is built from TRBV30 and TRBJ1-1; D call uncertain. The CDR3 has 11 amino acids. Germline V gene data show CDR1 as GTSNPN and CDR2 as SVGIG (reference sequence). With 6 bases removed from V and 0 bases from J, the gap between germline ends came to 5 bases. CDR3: CACAVNTEAFF. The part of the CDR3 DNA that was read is TGTGCCTGTGCGGTGAACACTGAA. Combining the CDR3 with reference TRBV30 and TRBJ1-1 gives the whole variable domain SQTIHQWPATLVQPVGSPLSLECTVEGTSNPNLYWYRQAAGRGLQLLFYSVGIGQISSEVPQNLSASRPQDRQFILSSKKLLLSDSGFYLCACAVNTEAFFGQGTRLTVV.

The DNA read from the CDR3 is TGTGCCAGCAGCTTAGGAGCAGGGGGCATGACACCC. Translating it yields CASSLGAGGMTP. The whole CDR3 protein is CASSLGAGGMTPLHF. This rearrangement joins TRBV7-9 to TRBJ1-6, with 8 bases aligning to TRBD1. The read halts 3 residues ahead of the CDR3 end, with the missing end drawn from the germline J gene. Germline assignment: CDR1 SEHNR and CDR2 FQNEAQ (reference sequence). The CDR3 contains 15 residues. V was clipped by 1 base and J by 11 bases; unmatched bases: 7. The full variable domain, with the rest looked up from reference TRBV7-9 and TRBJ1-6, is DTGVSQNPRHKITKRGQNVTFRCDPISEHNRLYWYRQTLGQGPEFLTYFQNEAQLEKSRLLSDRFSAERPKGSFSTLEIQRTEQGDSAMYLCASSLGAGGMTPLHFGNGTRLTVT.

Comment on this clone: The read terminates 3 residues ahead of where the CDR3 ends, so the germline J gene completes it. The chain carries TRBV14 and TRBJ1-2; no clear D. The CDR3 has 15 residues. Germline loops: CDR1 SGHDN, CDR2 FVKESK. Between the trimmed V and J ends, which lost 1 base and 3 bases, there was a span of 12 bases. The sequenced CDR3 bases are TGTGCCAGCAGCCAAGGTCACGTCGGGGACTATGGC. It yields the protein CASSQGHVGDYG. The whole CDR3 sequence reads CASSQGHVGDYGYTF.

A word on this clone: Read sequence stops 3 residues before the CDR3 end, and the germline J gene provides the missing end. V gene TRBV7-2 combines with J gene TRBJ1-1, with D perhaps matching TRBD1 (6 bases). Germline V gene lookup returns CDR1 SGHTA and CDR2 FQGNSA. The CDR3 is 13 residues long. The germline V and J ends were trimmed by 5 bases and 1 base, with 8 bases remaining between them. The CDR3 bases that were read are TGTGCCAGCAGCATGGACAGGAACACTGAA. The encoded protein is CASSMDRNTE. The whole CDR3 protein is CASSMDRNTEAFF.

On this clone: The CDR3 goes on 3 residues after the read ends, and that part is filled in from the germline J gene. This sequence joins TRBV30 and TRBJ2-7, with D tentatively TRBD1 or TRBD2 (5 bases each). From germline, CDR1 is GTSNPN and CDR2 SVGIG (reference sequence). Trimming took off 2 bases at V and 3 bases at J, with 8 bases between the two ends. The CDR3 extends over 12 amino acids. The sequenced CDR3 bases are TGTGCCTGGAGTTCAGGGAGCTACGAG. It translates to CAWSSGSYE. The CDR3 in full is CAWSSGSYEQYF.

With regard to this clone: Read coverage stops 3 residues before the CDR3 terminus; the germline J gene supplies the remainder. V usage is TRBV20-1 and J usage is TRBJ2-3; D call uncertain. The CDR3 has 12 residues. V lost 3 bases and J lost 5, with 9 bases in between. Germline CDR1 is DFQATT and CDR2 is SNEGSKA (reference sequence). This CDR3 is CSASTFIDTQYF. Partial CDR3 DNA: TGCAGTGCTAGCACTTTTATAGATACG.

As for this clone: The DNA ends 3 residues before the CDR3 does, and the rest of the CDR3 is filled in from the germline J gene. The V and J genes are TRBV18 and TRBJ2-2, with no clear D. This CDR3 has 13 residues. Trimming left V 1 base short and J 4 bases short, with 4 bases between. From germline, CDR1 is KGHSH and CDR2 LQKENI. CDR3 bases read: TGTGCCAGCTCACCACAGGGCACCGGGGAG. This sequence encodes CASSPQGTGE. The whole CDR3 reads CASSPQGTGELFF.

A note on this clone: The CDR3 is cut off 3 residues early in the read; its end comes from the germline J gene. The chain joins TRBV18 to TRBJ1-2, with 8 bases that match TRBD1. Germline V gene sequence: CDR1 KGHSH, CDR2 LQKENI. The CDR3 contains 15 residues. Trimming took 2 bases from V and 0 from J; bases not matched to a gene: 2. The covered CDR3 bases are TGTGCCAGCTCACCAGGGACAGGACCTAACTATGGC. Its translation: CASSPGTGPNYG. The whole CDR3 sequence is CASSPGTGPNYGYTF. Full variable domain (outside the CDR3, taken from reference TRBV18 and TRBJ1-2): NAGVMQNPRHLVRRRGQEARLRCSPMKGHSHVYWYRQLPEEGLKFMVYLQKENIIDESGMPKERFSAEFPKEGPSILRIQQVVRGDSAAYFCASSPGTGPNYGYTFGSGTRLTVV.

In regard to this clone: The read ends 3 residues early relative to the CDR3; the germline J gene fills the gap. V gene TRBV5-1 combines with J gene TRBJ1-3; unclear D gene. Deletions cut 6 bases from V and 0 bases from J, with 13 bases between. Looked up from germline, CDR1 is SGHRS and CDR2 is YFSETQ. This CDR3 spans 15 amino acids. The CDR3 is CASTPAGDSGNTIYF. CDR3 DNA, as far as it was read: TGCGCCAGCACACCAGCGGGCGACTCTGGAAACACC.

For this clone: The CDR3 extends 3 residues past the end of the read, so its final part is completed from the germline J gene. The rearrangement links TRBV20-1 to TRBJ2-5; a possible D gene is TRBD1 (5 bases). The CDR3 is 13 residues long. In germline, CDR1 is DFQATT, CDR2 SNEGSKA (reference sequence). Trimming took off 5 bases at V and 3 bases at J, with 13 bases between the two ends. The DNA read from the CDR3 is TGCAGTGCTGGAAGGGGAATAAAAGAGACC. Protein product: CSAGRGIKET. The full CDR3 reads CSAGRGIKETQYF.

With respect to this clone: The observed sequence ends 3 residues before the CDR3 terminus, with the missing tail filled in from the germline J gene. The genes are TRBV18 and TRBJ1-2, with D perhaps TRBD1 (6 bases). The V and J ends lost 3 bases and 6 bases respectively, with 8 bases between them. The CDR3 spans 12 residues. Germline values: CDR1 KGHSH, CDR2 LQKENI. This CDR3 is CASSPNRDGYTF. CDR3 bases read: TGTGCCAGCTCACCCAACAGGGATGGC.

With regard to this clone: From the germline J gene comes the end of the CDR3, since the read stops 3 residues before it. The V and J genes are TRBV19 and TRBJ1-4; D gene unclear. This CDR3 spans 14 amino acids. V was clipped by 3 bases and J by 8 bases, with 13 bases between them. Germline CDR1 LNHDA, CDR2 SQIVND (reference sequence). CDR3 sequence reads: CASSIPTRGEKLFF. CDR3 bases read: TGTGCCAGTAGTATCCCGACACGAGGAGAAAAA. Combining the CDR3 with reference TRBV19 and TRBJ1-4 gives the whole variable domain DGGITQSPKYLFRKEGQNVTLSCEQNLNHDAMYWYRQDPGQGLRLIYYSQIVNDFQKGDIAEGYSVSREKKESFPLTVTSAQKNPTAFYLCASSIPTRGEKLFFGSGTQLSVL.

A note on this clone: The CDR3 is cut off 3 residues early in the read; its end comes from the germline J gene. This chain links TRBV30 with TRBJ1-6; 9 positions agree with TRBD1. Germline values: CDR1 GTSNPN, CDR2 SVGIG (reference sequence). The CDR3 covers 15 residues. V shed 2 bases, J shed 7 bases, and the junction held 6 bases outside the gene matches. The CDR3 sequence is CAWSPWGTGNSPLHF. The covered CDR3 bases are TGTGCCTGGAGTCCTTGGGGGACAGGGAATTCACCC. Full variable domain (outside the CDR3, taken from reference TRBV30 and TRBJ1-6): SQTIHQWPATLVQPVGSPLSLECTVEGTSNPNLYWYRQAAGRGLQLLFYSVGIGQISSEVPQNLSASRPQDRQFILSSKKLLLSDSGFYLCAWSPWGTGNSPLHFGNGTRLTVT.

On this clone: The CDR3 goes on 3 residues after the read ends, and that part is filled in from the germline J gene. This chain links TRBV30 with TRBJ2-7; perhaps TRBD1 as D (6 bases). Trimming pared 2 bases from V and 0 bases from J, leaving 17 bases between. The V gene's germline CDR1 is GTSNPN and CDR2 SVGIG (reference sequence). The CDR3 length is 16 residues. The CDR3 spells CAWSWSGQPFSYEQYF. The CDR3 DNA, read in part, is TGTGCCTGGAGTTGGTCAGGACAGCCCTTCTCCTACGAG.

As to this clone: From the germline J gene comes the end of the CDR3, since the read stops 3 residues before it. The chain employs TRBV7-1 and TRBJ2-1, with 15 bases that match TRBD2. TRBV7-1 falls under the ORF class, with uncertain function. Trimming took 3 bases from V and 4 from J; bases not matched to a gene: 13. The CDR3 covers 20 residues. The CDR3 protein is CASSSHRGLAGGGGYNEQFF. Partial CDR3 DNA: TGTGCCAGCAGCTCGCACAGGGGACTAGCGGGAGGAGGAGGATACAATGAG.

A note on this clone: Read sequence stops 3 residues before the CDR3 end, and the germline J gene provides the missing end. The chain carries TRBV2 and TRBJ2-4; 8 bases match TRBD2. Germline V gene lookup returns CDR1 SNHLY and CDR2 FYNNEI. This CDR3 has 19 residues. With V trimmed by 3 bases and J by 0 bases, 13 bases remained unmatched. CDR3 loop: CASSEKLAGATIAKNIQYF. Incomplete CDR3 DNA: TGTGCCAGCAGTGAGAAGCTAGCGGGTGCTACAATAGCCAAAAACATT. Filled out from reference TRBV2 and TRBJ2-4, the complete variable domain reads EPEVTQTPSHQVTQMGQEVILRCVPISNHLYFYWYRQILGQKVEFLVSFYNNEISEKSEIFDDQFSVERPDGSNFTLKIRSTKLEDSAMYFCASSEKLAGATIAKNIQYFGAGTRLSVL.

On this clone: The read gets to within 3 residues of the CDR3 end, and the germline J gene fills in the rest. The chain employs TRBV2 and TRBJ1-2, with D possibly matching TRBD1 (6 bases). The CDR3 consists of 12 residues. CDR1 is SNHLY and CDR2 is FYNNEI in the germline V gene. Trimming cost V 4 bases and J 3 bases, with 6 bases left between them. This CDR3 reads CASSGTDYGYTF. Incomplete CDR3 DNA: TGTGCCAGCAGTGGGACAGACTATGGC.

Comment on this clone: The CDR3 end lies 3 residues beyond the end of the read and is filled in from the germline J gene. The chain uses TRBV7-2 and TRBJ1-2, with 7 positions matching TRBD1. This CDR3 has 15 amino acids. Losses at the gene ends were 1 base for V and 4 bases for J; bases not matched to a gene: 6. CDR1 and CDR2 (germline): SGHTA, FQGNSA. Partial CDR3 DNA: TGTGCCAGCAGCTTAGTCGTCCAGGGGGTCTATGGC. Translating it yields CASSLVVQGVYG. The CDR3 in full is CASSLVVQGVYGYTF.

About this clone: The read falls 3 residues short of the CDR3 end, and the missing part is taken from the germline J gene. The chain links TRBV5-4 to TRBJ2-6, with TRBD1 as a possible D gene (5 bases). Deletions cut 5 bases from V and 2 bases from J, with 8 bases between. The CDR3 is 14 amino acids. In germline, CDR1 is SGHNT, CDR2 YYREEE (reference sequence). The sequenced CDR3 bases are TGTGCCAGCAGACCAGGGACTGGGGCCAACGTC. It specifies CASRPGTGANV. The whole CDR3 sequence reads CASRPGTGANVLTF.